This record looks at one T cell receptor beta chain sequence and its context. Its target is not known. The table came from immunoSEQ multiplex PCR; TCRdb's copy has only in-frame clones and leaves some out. This table has around 110,000 clones, approximately 90% appearing once. CDR3 size: 13 residues. Deletions cut 9 bases from V and 1 base from J, with 10 bases between. Germline V gene data show CDR1 as ENHRY and CDR2 as SYGVKD. The sample belongs to a study of graft-versus-host responses after intestinal transplantation. Findings and caveats of the study: Some GvH clones appeared in ileal mucosa or blood before recipient bone marrow.

The chain is built from TRBV10-3 and TRBJ1-3; unclear D gene. The sample consisted of unstimulated CD4+ T cells sorted from spleen or lymph node cells, taken before transplant. This sequence was found in a human donor who was the organ donor for an intestinal transplant. CDR3 in DNA: TGTGCCATTTCGGACCCTTCTGGAAACACCATATATTTT. Protein sequence: CAISDPSGNTIYF.